This is a list of T cell receptor beta chains from one sample in a study of cytomegalovirus exposure and HLA in healthy donors. The method was immunoSEQ multiplex PCR; TCRdb's version includes in-frame clones alone and lacks a portion of them. This repertoire shows roughly 120,000 clones, approximately 80% found once; its top ten account for about 2.5%. The specimen sequenced was PBMCs. All receptors come from a man younger than 45 in good health and CMV-seronegative. Each CDR3 is given with its conserved first and last residue. Each record gives: V gene, J gene, CDR3 protein.

TRBV7-9	TRBJ1-2	CASSFPGQRANYGYTF
TRBV11-2	TRBJ2-7	CASSLQQGPSYEQYF
TRBV27	TRBJ2-2	CASSLSLVGLAGVSTGELFF
TRBV5-1	TRBJ2-7	CASSHGTAMSYEQYF
TRBV29-1	TRBJ1-1	CSVEDGRGGNTEAFF
TRBV18	TRBJ2-3	CASSPTRFTDTQYF
TRBV5-8	TRBJ2-1	CASSFGTREDNEQFF
TRBV5-1	TRBJ1-2	CASSQDRGMTGYTF
TRBV19	TRBJ1-3	CASEQGEGNTIYF
TRBV28	TRBJ2-7	CASSLPGREADEQYF
TRBV9	TRBJ2-1	CASSVDSGRNNEQFF
TRBV14	TRBJ1-2	CASSRRDRDYGYTF
TRBV2	TRBJ1-2	CASTRPTLSFGYTF
TRBV6-1	TRBJ2-1	CASSDRTSGLNEQFF
TRBV27	TRBJ1-1	CASSLGLMNTEAFF
TRBV18	TRBJ1-5	CASSPGQGGQPQHF
TRBV7-6	TRBJ2-6	CASSLSPGQGSGANVLTF
TRBV4-1	TRBJ2-5	CASSRNVNRGQETQYF
TRBV5-6	TRBJ2-7	CASSLTDYEQYF
TRBV4-1	TRBJ2-3	CASSQFSGSTDTQYF
TRBV30	TRBJ2-5	CAWSPGTRVEETQYF
TRBV9	TRBJ2-1	CASSGYSAPSYNEQFF
TRBV18	TRBJ1-1	CASSHQGQTGFYGLTEAFF
TRBV7-2	TRBJ2-1	CASSKDSYNEQFF
TRBV7-3	TRBJ1-2	CASSPGGLGGYTF
TRBV11-3	TRBJ2-7	CASSPYAGTSYFPYEQYF
TRBV5-1	TRBJ2-3	CASSFAGQSTDTQYF
TRBV6-5	TRBJ2-7	CASRTALVSYEQYF
TRBV5-6	TRBJ2-7	CASSLYWTGASYEQYF
TRBV4-2	TRBJ1-5	CASSQDRFQASQPQHF
TRBV27	TRBJ2-4	CASGSGSSDIQYF
TRBV10-3	TRBJ2-3	CATRLTGQNTDTQYF
TRBV4-1	TRBJ2-5	CASSQGLQETQYF
TRBV27	TRBJ2-5	CASRDLSGGRETQYF
TRBV19	TRBJ2-1	CASSKERELIYNEQFF
TRBV27	TRBJ2-1	CASSHGGEQFF
TRBV28	TRBJ1-1	CASSSQDTKDTEAFF